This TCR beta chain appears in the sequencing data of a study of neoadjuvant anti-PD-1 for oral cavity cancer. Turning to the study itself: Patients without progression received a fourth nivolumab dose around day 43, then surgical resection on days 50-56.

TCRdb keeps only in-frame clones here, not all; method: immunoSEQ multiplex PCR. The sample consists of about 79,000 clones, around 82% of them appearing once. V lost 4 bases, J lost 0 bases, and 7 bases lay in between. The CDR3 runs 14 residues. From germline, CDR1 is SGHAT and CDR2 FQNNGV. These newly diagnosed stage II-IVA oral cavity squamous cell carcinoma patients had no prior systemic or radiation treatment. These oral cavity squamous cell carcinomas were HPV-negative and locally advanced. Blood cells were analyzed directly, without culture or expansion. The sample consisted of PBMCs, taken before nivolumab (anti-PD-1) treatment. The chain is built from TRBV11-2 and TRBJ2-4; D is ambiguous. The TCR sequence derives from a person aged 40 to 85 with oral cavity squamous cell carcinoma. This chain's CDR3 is CASSSRLAKNIQYF. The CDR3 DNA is TGTGCCAGCAGCTCTCGGTTAGCCAAAAACATTCAGTACTTC.